The 27 T cell receptor beta chains below were found in one sample sequenced in a study of cytomegalovirus exposure and HLA in healthy donors. TCRdb keeps only in-frame clones here, not all; method: immunoSEQ multiplex PCR. In the table there are about 310,000 clones, 88% of which are singletons. Sequenced sample: PBMCs. The receptors derive from a man aged 25 to 40 in good health and CMV-seronegative.

The chain links TRBV5-1 to TRBJ2-7, with D maybe TRBD2 (5 bases). The length of the CDR3 is 17 residues. Germline V gene sequence: CDR1 SGHRS, CDR2 YFSETQ. V lost 6 bases and J 1 base, leaving 23 bases between the germline ends. The CDR3 protein is CASITSGRIGDSYEQYF. CDR3 nucleotides: TGCGCCAGCATCACCTCCGGCCGGATCGGGGATTCCTACGAGCAGTACTTC.

The chain recombines TRBV29-1 with TRBJ1-1; 7 nucleotides match TRBD1. This CDR3 has 13 amino acids. CDR1 SQVTM and CDR2 ANQGSEA come from the germline V gene. The ends lost 7 bases at V and 2 bases at J; junction bases unmatched: 7. As DNA, the CDR3 is TGCAGCGCTGACAGGGTCCTTAACACTGAAGCTTTCTTT. Translated: CSADRVLNTEAFF.

The rearrangement joins TRBV27 to TRBJ2-7; 8 positions match TRBD1. This CDR3 comprises 18 residues. The V gene end was trimmed by 7 bases and the J gene end by 0 bases; junction bases not matched to a gene: 17. From germline, CDR1 is MNHEY and CDR2 SMNVEV (reference sequence). This CDR3 is CASTIRGSTGGASYEQYF. The CDR3 region has the DNA TGTGCCAGCACCATTAGGGGATCAACAGGGGGTGCCTCCTACGAGCAGTACTTC.

The CDR3 nucleotides are TGTGCCAGCAGTTGGGGGGGTACAGGGGGGTCGGGCTACACCTTC. Translation gives CASSWGGTGGSGYTF. This chain joins TRBV27 and TRBJ1-2, with 8 positions matching TRBD1. Trimming removed 4 bases from V and 8 bases from J; junction bases left unmatched: 12. The CDR3 is made up of 15 amino acids. The germline V gene encodes CDR1 MNHEY and CDR2 SMNVEV (reference sequence).

The V and J genes are TRBV4-1 and TRBJ2-1; 9 nucleotides match TRBD2. The junction had 7 bases not matched to a gene; V was cut back by 2 bases and J by 5 bases. The CDR3 runs 16 residues. The germline V gene encodes CDR1 MGHRA and CDR2 YSYEKL. This CDR3 is CASSQLAGGENNEQFF. CDR3 sequence (DNA): TGCGCCAGCAGCCAACTCGCGGGGGGGGAAAACAATGAGCAGTTCTTC.

The chain couples TRBV28 to TRBJ1-4, with a weak D call TRBD1 (6 bases). The V gene's germline CDR1 is MDHEN and CDR2 SYDVKM. This CDR3 comprises 16 residues. The V gene lost 4 bases and the J gene lost 7 bases, with 19 bases spanning the gap. CDR3 in amino acids: CASSSTIGGGPEKLFF. The CDR3 DNA reads TGTGCCAGCAGTTCGACAATTGGGGGCGGACCTGAAAAACTGTTTTTT.

This clone was seen a single time. V is TRBV19 and J is TRBJ2-1; 10 nucleotides agree with TRBD2. The CDR3 totals 16 residues. Per the germline V gene, CDR1 is LNHDA and CDR2 is SQIVND (reference sequence). V lost 5 bases to trimming and J lost 5 bases; unmatched junction nucleotides: 9. The CDR3 DNA reads TGTGCCAGTAGTCCCGGGCTAGCGGGGGACAACAATGAGCAGTTCTTC. Encoded protein: CASSPGLAGDNNEQFF.

The chain has TRBV19 and TRBJ2-7, with D possibly TRBD2 on 6 matching bases. V was pared by 4 bases and J by 0 bases, with 13 bases between. The germline V gene has CDR1 LNHDA and CDR2 SQIVND (reference sequence). CDR3 length equals 15 residues. The CDR3: CASSTFFGGSYEQYF. The CDR3 DNA is TGTGCCAGTAGTACTTTTTTCGGGGGCTCCTACGAGCAGTACTTC.

The chain has TRBV12-2 and TRBJ1-5. TRBV12-2 is a known pseudogene. The CDR3 covers 15 residues. The CDR3: CASRLAGGGCQPQHF. The CDR3 DNA is TGTGCAAGTCGCTTAGCGGGGGGGGGCTGTCAGCCCCAGCATTTT.

This clone was observed once. V gene TRBV19 combines with J gene TRBJ1-5, with a weak D call TRBD1 (6 bases). Trimming left V 7 bases short and J 0 bases short, with 19 bases between. The CDR3 consists of 17 residues. From germline, CDR1 is LNHDA and CDR2 SQIVND (reference sequence). This CDR3 is CASTRLGGPYSNQPQHF. The DNA of the CDR3 is TGTGCCAGTACCCGGCTGGGGGGGCCTTATAGCAATCAGCCCCAGCATTTT. The full variable domain, rest sourced from reference TRBV19 and TRBJ1-5, is DGGITQSPKYLFRKEGQNVTLSCEQNLNHDAMYWYRQDPGQGLRLIYYSQIVNDFQKGDIAEGYSVSREKKESFPLTVTSAQKNPTAFYLCASTRLGGPYSNQPQHFGDGTRLSIL.

V usage is TRBV2 and J usage is TRBJ1-1; 11 bases map to TRBD1. V lost 1 base to trimming and J lost 10 bases; unmatched junction nucleotides: 5. The germline gives CDR1 SNHLY, CDR2 FYNNEI. This CDR3 has 14 residues. The CDR3 here is CASSEDGTGGTAFF. The CDR3 DNA follows: TGTGCCAGCAGTGAAGACGGGACAGGGGGGACAGCTTTCTTT.

The chain combines TRBV11-2 with TRBJ1-3; D is undetermined. The CDR3 has 15 residues. Looked up from germline, CDR1 is SGHAT and CDR2 is FQNNGV. V lost 3 bases, J lost 0 bases, and 9 bases lay in between. CDR3 nucleotide sequence: TGTGCCAGCAGCTTTCCCGGGAGCTCTGGAAACACCATATATTTT. Translated: CASSFPGSSGNTIYF.

In its sample, this clone was seen once. The V and J genes are TRBV7-9 and TRBJ2-2, with TRBD2 identical over 11 bases. Germline values: CDR1 SEHNR, CDR2 FQNEAQ (reference sequence). This CDR3 is built from 17 residues. V gave up 5 bases and J gave up 5 bases; unmatched junction bases: 10. The CDR3: CASSLTSGGSWTGELFF. Here the CDR3 DNA reads TGTGCCAGCAGCCTAACTAGCGGGGGTTCGTGGACCGGGGAGCTGTTTTTT.

V is TRBV10-1 and J is TRBJ2-7; tentative D call: TRBD1 (5 bases). Trimming took off 3 bases at V and 6 bases at J, with 15 bases between the two ends. The CDR3 has 14 residues. Germline CDR1 is WNHNN and CDR2 is SYGVQD (reference sequence). The CDR3 nucleotides are TGCGCCAGCAGTGAATCAGGGTTCTCCGGCGAGCAGTACTTC. Protein sequence: CASSESGFSGEQYF.

The chain is built from TRBV4-3 and TRBJ2-3; 10 nucleotides align to TRBD2. Germline CDR1 LGHNA, CDR2 YSLEER. CDR3 length: 18 residues. After removal of 3 bases from V and 0 bases from J, the junction contained 9 bases not matched to a gene. CDR3 DNA: TGCGCCAGCAGCCACCAACTAGCGGGAAGAACTAGCACAGATACGCAGTATTTT. Its translation is CASSHQLAGRTSTDTQYF.

For this clone: The junction departs from germline at one end; a sequencing error may be responsible. The chain couples TRBV19 to TRBJ2-3; 13 bases are shared with TRBD2. There are 16 residues in the CDR3. Per the germline V gene, CDR1 is LNHDA and CDR2 is SQIVND (reference sequence). In nucleotides, the CDR3 is TGTGCCAGTAATATAAGGACTAGCGGGGGCAGGGATACGCAGTATTTT. Translated, it gives CASNIRTSGGRDTQYF.

The rearrangement joins TRBV9 to TRBJ1-2; the D gene is possibly TRBD1 (6 bases). Looked up from germline, CDR1 is SGDLS and CDR2 is YYNGEE. CDR3 length: 12 amino acids. Trimming stripped 4 bases from V and 5 bases from J, with 9 bases between. The CDR3 loop is CASSRTVYGYTF. CDR3 nucleotide sequence: TGTGCCAGCAGCAGGACAGTTTATGGCTACACCTTC.

The rearrangement joins TRBV10-3 to TRBJ2-1; tentatively, D is TRBD2 (5 bases). Trimming shortened V by 10 bases and J by 4 bases, and 23 bases separated the two germline ends. CDR1 and CDR2 (germline): ENHRY, SYGVKD. This CDR3 contains 16 residues. The CDR3: CATNPSPLGMYNEQFF. DNA for the CDR3: TGTGCCACCAATCCGAGCCCACTAGGCATGTACAATGAGCAGTTCTTC.

On this clone itself: Other DNA sequences in this sample translate to the same CDR3. The chain couples TRBV5-1 to TRBJ1-5; 11 bases match TRBD1. CDR1 is SGHRS and CDR2 is YFSETQ in the germline V gene. V gave up 4 bases and J gave up 5 bases; unmatched junction bases: 5. The CDR3 has 15 residues. DNA for the CDR3: TGCGCCAGCAGCCTGGGGACAGGGGGTTATCAGCCCCAGCATTTT. Its translation is CASSLGTGGYQPQHF.

V and J are TRBV29-1 and TRBJ1-2; 9 nucleotides line up with TRBD1. The V gene end was trimmed by 4 bases and the J gene end by 3 bases; junction bases not matched to a gene: 6. CDR3 size: 14 residues. Germline assignment: CDR1 SQVTM and CDR2 ANQGSEA. CDR3 in DNA: TGCAGCGTTGTTACAGGGGGCGATCACTATGGCTACACCTTC. As protein: CSVVTGGDHYGYTF.

The J gene is TRBJ2-5, the V gene TRBV5-5; TRBD1 is a possible D gene (6 bases). The germline V gene has CDR1 SGHKS and CDR2 YYEKEE (reference sequence). The CDR3 runs 15 residues. Trimming removed 3 bases from V and 3 bases from J, with 15 bases in between. CDR3 sequence: CASSSRGGPEETQYF. In nucleotides, the CDR3 is TGTGCCAGCAGCTCCAGGGGCGGCCCTGAAGAGACCCAGTACTTC.

The chain is built from TRBV27 and TRBJ1-2; 10 bases map to TRBD1. Trimming took 5 bases from V and 5 from J; bases not matched to a gene: 5. The germline gives CDR1 MNHEY, CDR2 SMNVEV (reference sequence). This CDR3 has 14 amino acids. The CDR3 sequence is CASSPEGQGYGYTF. DNA for the CDR3: TGTGCCAGCAGTCCGGAGGGACAGGGGTATGGCTACACCTTC.

The chain has TRBV5-1 and TRBJ1-1; 11 bases match TRBD1. From germline, CDR1 is SGHRS and CDR2 YFSETQ. With 3 bases clipped from V and 5 bases from J, the junction kept 6 bases outside the gene matches. The CDR3 covers 15 residues. Written as DNA, the CDR3 is TGCGCCAGCAGCTGGGACAGGGGGATGGGTACTGAAGCTTTCTTT. Translating gives CASSWDRGMGTEAFF.

The V call is TRBV13, the J call TRBJ2-7, with D possibly being TRBD2 (6 bases). The CDR3 covers 13 residues. Germline CDR1 is PRHDT and CDR2 is FYEKMQ (reference sequence). Trimming left V 5 bases short and J 1 base short, with 9 bases between. Here the CDR3 reads CASSQGRSYEQYF. The CDR3 bases are TGTGCCAGCAGCCAAGGGAGGTCCTACGAGCAGTACTTC.

Worth noting for this clone: At one of its ends the junction is not consistent with the germline gene, which may arise from a read error. The CDR3 DNA reads as TGTGCCAGCAGTTACGCCTCGGGACACCTATTCTTC. Its translation: CASSYASGHLFF. V gene TRBV6-6 combines with J gene TRBJ1-2; the D gene is possibly TRBD1 (6 bases). The germline V gene encodes CDR1 MNHNY and CDR2 SVGAGI (reference sequence). The CDR3 loop spans 12 amino acids.

The rearrangement uses TRBV7-9 and TRBJ2-6, with D maybe TRBD1 (6 bases). There are 19 residues in the CDR3. The germline V gene encodes CDR1 SEHNR and CDR2 FQNEAQ (reference sequence). Trimming took off 3 bases at V and 0 bases at J, with 18 bases between the two ends. CDR3 DNA: TGTGCCAGCAGCTTTCTTTTAGCCAGGGGAAGCTCTGGGGCCAACGTCCTGACTTTC. It is translated as CASSFLLARGSSGANVLTF.

V and J are TRBV5-4 and TRBJ2-2; tentative D call: TRBD1 (5 bases). Germline V gene sequence: CDR1 SGHNT, CDR2 YYREEE (reference sequence). The CDR3 is 15 residues long. Trimming left V 2 bases short and J 4 bases short, with 12 bases between. For the CDR3, the DNA is TGTGCCAGCAGCTTAGTGAAGGGGATCACCGGGGAGCTGTTTTTT. The encoded protein is CASSLVKGITGELFF.